A single sample gave rise to the 11 T cell receptor beta chains below, sequenced in a study of regulatory T cells in long-lasting Graves disease. The time point was: persistent/refractory GD, antithyroid drugs over 5 years with positive TRAb. Extracted PBMC RNA gave rise to the TCR library. Researchers made TCR beta libraries by using iRepertoire HTBI primers and running Arm-PCR on CDR3 regions. TCRdb fed the multiplex PCR reads into MiXCR, producing one record per CDR3 protein. The repertoire includes more than 650,000 distinct CDR3 sequences, about 32% of them detected once, and 35% to 55% sits in the top ten. The input for sequencing was peripheral blood mononuclear cells (PBMCs), taken when the disease was refractory, from a patient treated with antithyroid drugs. The receptor set was obtained from a female donor with Graves disease.

This clonotype was seen only a few times. The chain joins TRBV20-1 to TRBJ1-1; D gene uncertain. This CDR3 contains 12 residues. V lost 6 bases and J lost 1, with 9 bases in between. Germline loops: CDR1 DFQATT, CDR2 SNEGSKA (reference sequence). CDR3 region: CSATDGNTEAFF. The DNA of the CDR3 is TGCAGTGCGACCGATGGGAACACTGAAGCTTTCTTT.

This clonotype was counted only a few times. This chain uses TRBV30 with TRBJ1-5; the match to TRBD1 covers 10 bases. The CDR3 runs to 14 residues. J was trimmed by 6 bases and V by 3 bases; bases with no gene match: 5. Germline V lookup: CDR1 GTSNPN, CDR2 SVGIG (reference sequence). CDR3 sequence reads: CAWSPDRGRQPQHF. As DNA, the CDR3 is TGTGCCTGGAGCCCTGACAGGGGGCGTCAGCCCCAGCATTTT.

The CDR3 region has the DNA TGCAGCGTTGAAGATCGGGGCGGGAGGGCCCACACCGGGGAGCTGTTTTTT. Amino acid sequence: CSVEDRGGRAHTGELFF. This sequence joins TRBV29-1 and TRBJ2-2; 9 nucleotides line up with TRBD2. The CDR3 has 17 residues. With V trimmed by 0 bases and J by 3 bases, 8 bases remained unmatched. The germline gives CDR1 SQVTM, CDR2 ANQGSEA.

The sample holds a few counts of this clonotype. This chain uses TRBV27 with TRBJ1-4; D is possibly TRBD1 (6 bases). V was cut by 3 bases and J by 3 bases, with 20 bases left in between. This CDR3 comprises 18 residues. Germline lookup yields CDR1 MNHEY and CDR2 SMNVEV (reference sequence). The CDR3 reads CASSFFGRGLQSNEKLFF. In DNA, the CDR3 is TGTGCCAGCAGTTTCTTCGGGCGGGGGCTTCAGTCTAATGAAAAACTGTTTTTT. Full variable domain (remainder filled in from reference TRBV27 and TRBJ1-4): EAQVTQNPRYLITVTGKKLTVTCSQNMNHEYMSWYRQDPGLGLRQIYYSMNVEVTDKGDVPEGYKVSRKEKRNFPLILESPSPNQTSLYFCASSFFGRGLQSNEKLFFGSGTQLSVL.

This chain uses TRBV19 with TRBJ1-5; weak D call: TRBD1 (6 bases). Germline assignment: CDR1 LNHDA and CDR2 SQIVND (reference sequence). CDR3 size: 14 residues. Trimming stripped 7 bases from V and 1 base from J, with 11 bases between. CDR3: CASTDGGSNQPQHF. The CDR3 DNA is TGTGCCAGTACTGACGGGGGCAGCAATCAGCCCCAGCATTTT.

This clonotype showed up just a few times. This chain joins TRBV2 and TRBJ1-6, with TRBD1 as a possible D gene (5 bases). V gave up 2 bases and J gave up 10 bases, with 21 bases separating them. Germline CDR1 SNHLY, CDR2 FYNNEI. The CDR3 sequence is 17 residues long. CDR3 residues: CASSESGGQAGRSPLHF. The CDR3 nucleotides read TGTGCCAGCAGTGAATCCGGCGGACAAGCGGGGCGGTCACCCCTCCACTTT.

This clonotype was detected ten times or more. This sequence joins TRBV28 and TRBJ1-5, with D maybe TRBD1 (5 bases). The V end lost 4 bases, the J end lost 9 bases, and 13 bases lay between the germline ends. Germline V CDR1 and CDR2: MDHEN, SYDVKM. This CDR3 comprises 13 residues. This chain's CDR3 is CASSSGTARPQHF. The CDR3 DNA follows: TGTGCCAGCAGTTCCGGGACGGCCAGGCCCCAGCATTTT. The whole variable domain, remainder taken from reference TRBV28 and TRBJ1-5, is DVKVTQSSRYLVKRTGEKVFLECVQDMDHENMFWYRQDPGLGLRLIYFSYDVKMKEKGDIPEGYSVSREKKERFSLILESASTNQTSMYLCASSSGTARPQHFGDGTRLSIL.

There are a few counts of this clonotype. The DNA of the CDR3 is TGCAGTGCTAGAGCCCACAGGGGCTTAGGGTATGGCTACACCTTC. It encodes CSARAHRGLGYGYTF. J is TRBJ1-2 and V is TRBV20-1, with TRBD1 identical over 7 bases. Trimming cost V 1 base and J 5 bases; bases outside gene matches: 10. Germline V CDR1 and CDR2: DFQATT, SNEGSKA (reference sequence). The CDR3 is made up of 15 amino acids.

This clonotype was counted a few times. The chain is built from TRBV13 and TRBJ2-7, with D tentatively TRBD2 (6 bases). The CDR3 is made up of 13 amino acids. Trimming took off 5 bases at V and 4 bases at J, with 12 bases between the two ends. Germline V CDR1 and CDR2: PRHDT, FYEKMQ (reference sequence). In DNA, the CDR3 is TGTGCCAGCAGCACGGGACTGGATTACGAGCAGTACTTC. This gives the protein CASSTGLDYEQYF.

The J gene is TRBJ2-2, the V gene TRBV19, with 10 bases identical to TRBD1. This CDR3 comprises 16 residues. Per germline, CDR1 LNHDA and CDR2 SQIVND (reference sequence). V was clipped by 6 bases and J by 10 bases; unmatched bases: 14. The CDR3 protein is CASSNPGDRGFVELFF. The CDR3 DNA sequence: TGTGCCAGTAGCAACCCCGGGGACAGGGGTTTTGTGGAGCTGTTTTTT.

This rearrangement joins TRBV27 to TRBJ1-5; no clear D. The CDR3 is 11 residues long. Per germline, CDR1 MNHEY and CDR2 SMNVEV (reference sequence). Between the trimmed V and J ends, which lost 5 bases and 11 bases, there was a span of 10 bases. Here the CDR3 reads CASSPSGAQHF. In DNA form, the CDR3 reads TGTGCCAGCAGTCCCTCCGGGGCCCAGCATTTT.